Listed below are T cell receptor beta chains from one sample, sequenced in a study of blood T cell repertoires in COVID-19. Repertoires were generated with immunoSEQ multiplex PCR, while TCRdb's copy carries only in-frame clones and drops some. The sample lists about 200,000 clones; 85% to 90% were seen once. The specimen was peripheral blood. The receptors originated from a man aged 45-65 years with acute or convalescent COVID-19. Both conserved end residues are part of each CDR3. Fields, in order: CDR3 protein, CDR3 DNA, V gene, D gene, clone size, J gene. D genes are given only for firm matches. Clone size, where shown, is once, few, many, or a class for clones that have expanded.

CDR3: CASTSGGWHTQYF
DNA: TGTGCCAGCACCTCTGGGGGGTGGCATACGCAGTATTTT
V: TRBV12-3/TRBV12-4
D: -
size: -
J: TRBJ2-3

CDR3: CASSLARGLAGELFF
DNA: TGTGCCAGCAGCTTAGCGAGGGGGTTGGCCGGGGAGCTGTTTTTT
V: TRBV7-2
D: -
size: -
J: TRBJ2-2

CDR3: CASSSGTGAKNEQFF
DNA: TGTGCCAGCAGTTCCGGGACAGGGGCAAAGAATGAGCAGTTCTTC
V: TRBV7-2
D: TRBD1
size: -
J: TRBJ2-1

CDR3: CASSFGGGMNTEAFF
DNA: TGTGCCAGCAGTTTCGGGGGGGGAATGAACACTGAAGCTTTCTTT
V: TRBV6-6
D: -
size: -
J: TRBJ1-1

CDR3: CASSPPGTGNTIYF
DNA: TGTGCCAGCAGTCCCCCCGGGACAGGAAACACCATATATTTT
V: TRBV6-5
D: -
size: -
J: TRBJ1-3

CDR3: CAISESGTGGETQYF
DNA: TGTGCCATCAGTGAGTCAGGGACAGGGGGAGAGACCCAGTACTTC
V: TRBV10-3
D: TRBD1
size: few
J: TRBJ2-5

CDR3: CASSPPGQDTEAFF
DNA: TGTGCCAGCAGCCCGCCGGGACAGGACACTGAAGCTTTCTTT
V: TRBV3-1/TRBV3-2
D: TRBD1
size: -
J: TRBJ1-1

CDR3: CASSAGASGGNQPQHF
DNA: TGTGCCAGCAGCGCCGGGGCCTCAGGGGGGAATCAGCCCCAGCATTTT
V: TRBV7-9
D: TRBD1
size: once
J: TRBJ1-5

CDR3: CASSLGPDTSTLYGYTF
DNA: TGTGCCAGCAGCTTGGGCCCGGACACCTCCACACTCTATGGCTACACCTTC
V: TRBV5-4
D: -
size: -
J: TRBJ1-2

CDR3: CASSPPGIPGEAFF
DNA: TGTGCCAGCAGTCCCCCGGGGATACCCGGAGAAGCTTTCTTT
V: TRBV27
D: -
size: -
J: TRBJ1-1

CDR3: CASSYSSREGDYGYTF
DNA: TGTGCCAGCAGTTACTCGAGCAGGGAGGGCGACTATGGCTACACCTTC
V: TRBV6-5
D: -
size: -
J: TRBJ1-2

CDR3: CASSFQRGSEQFF
DNA: TGCGCCAGCAGCTTCCAACGCGGGAGTGAGCAGTTCTTC
V: TRBV5-1
D: TRBD2
size: many
J: TRBJ2-1

CDR3: CASSLAYLGTVNYGYTF
DNA: TGTGCCAGCAGCTTAGCCTACCTTGGGACAGTCAACTATGGCTACACCTTC
V: TRBV7-9
D: TRBD1
size: few
J: TRBJ1-2

CDR3: CASSDLGGGGHLYQETQYF
DNA: TGTGCCAGCAGTGATTTGGGGGGCGGGGGACACCTCTACCAAGAGACCCAGTACTTC
V: TRBV6-1
D: -
size: -
J: TRBJ2-5

CDR3: CASSDVSTDTQYF
DNA: TGTGCCAGCAGTGATGTCTCTACAGATACGCAGTATTTT
V: TRBV2
D: -
size: -
J: TRBJ2-3

CDR3: CASSYSTSSGGYTF
DNA: TGTGCCAGCAGTTACTCGACGTCGTCAGGGGGCTACACCTTC
V: TRBV6-6
D: -
size: -
J: TRBJ1-2

CDR3: CASSQEARGHMNTEAFF
DNA: TGTGCCAGCAGCCAAGAAGCCAGGGGGCACATGAACACTGAAGCTTTCTTT
V: TRBV3-1/TRBV3-2
D: TRBD1
size: -
J: TRBJ1-1

CDR3: CASRSLGPEGYF
DNA: TGTGCCAGCCGCTCACTCGGCCCCGAGGGATATTTT
V: TRBV6-5
D: -
size: -
J: TRBJ1-3

CDR3: CASSQARTGGELFF
DNA: TGTGCCAGCAGCCAAGCCAGGACAGGGGGGGAACTGTTTTTT
V: TRBV4-2
D: TRBD1
size: few
J: TRBJ1-4

CDR3: CASSYRSGGRYGYTF
DNA: TGTGCCAGCAGTTACCGATCAGGGGGGAGGTATGGCTACACCTTC
V: TRBV6-2/TRBV6-3
D: TRBD1
size: -
J: TRBJ1-2

CDR3: CASRSSAGGPEAFF
DNA: TGTGCCAGTCGTTCCTCGGCAGGGGGCCCTGAAGCTTTCTTT
V: TRBV25-1
D: TRBD1
size: -
J: TRBJ1-1

CDR3: CASSWGGRTNYGYTF
DNA: TGTGCCAGCTCCTGGGGGGGACGGACTAACTATGGCTACACCTTC
V: TRBV27
D: -
size: -
J: TRBJ1-2

CDR3: CASSQGRTGSLRAFF
DNA: TGTGCCAGCAGCCAGGGAAGGACAGGGTCTCTACGAGCTTTCTTT
V: TRBV3-1/TRBV3-2
D: TRBD1
size: -
J: TRBJ1-1

CDR3: CASSFRQVPTQYF
DNA: TGTGCCAGTAGTTTCAGGCAGGTGCCTACGCAGTATTTT
V: TRBV19
D: -
size: -
J: TRBJ2-3

CDR3: CASSFERESSGYQETQYF
DNA: TGTGCCAGCAGCTTCGAAAGGGAGTCTAGCGGGTACCAAGAGACCCAGTACTTC
V: TRBV5-6
D: TRBD2
size: -
J: TRBJ2-5

CDR3: CASSQRGYTEAFF
DNA: TGTGCCAGCAGTCAAAGGGGGTACACTGAAGCTTTCTTT
V: TRBV27
D: -
size: -
J: TRBJ1-1

CDR3: CASSLQGTTYEQYF
DNA: TGTGCCAGCAGCCTACAGGGGACCACCTACGAGCAGTACTTC
V: TRBV11-2
D: TRBD1
size: -
J: TRBJ2-7

CDR3: CASSSLPSGQWDHGYTF
DNA: TGCGCCAGCAGCTCCCTGCCGTCGGGACAGTGGGACCATGGCTACACCTTC
V: TRBV5-1
D: TRBD1
size: -
J: TRBJ1-2

CDR3: CASARGGEGEKLFF
DNA: TGTGCCAGCGCACGGGGGGGCGAGGGTGAAAAACTGTTTTTT
V: TRBV7-2
D: -
size: -
J: TRBJ1-4